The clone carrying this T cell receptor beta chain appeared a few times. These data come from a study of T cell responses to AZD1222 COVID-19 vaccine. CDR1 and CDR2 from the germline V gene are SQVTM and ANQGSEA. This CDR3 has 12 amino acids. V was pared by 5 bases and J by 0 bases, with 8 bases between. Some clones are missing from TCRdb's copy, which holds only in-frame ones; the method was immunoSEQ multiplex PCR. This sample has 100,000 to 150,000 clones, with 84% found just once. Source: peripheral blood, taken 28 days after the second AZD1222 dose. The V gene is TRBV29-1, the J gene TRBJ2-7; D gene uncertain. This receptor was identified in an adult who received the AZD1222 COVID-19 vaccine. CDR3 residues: CSVMADSYEQYF. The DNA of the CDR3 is TGCAGCGTTATGGCAGACTCCTACGAGCAGTACTTC.